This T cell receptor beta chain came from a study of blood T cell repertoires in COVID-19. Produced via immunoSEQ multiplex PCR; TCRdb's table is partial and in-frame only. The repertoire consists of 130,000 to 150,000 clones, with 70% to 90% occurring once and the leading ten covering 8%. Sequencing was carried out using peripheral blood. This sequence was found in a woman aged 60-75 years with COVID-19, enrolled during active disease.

CDR3 region: CASSPPQETQYF. Here the CDR3 DNA reads TGTGCCAGCAGCCCCCCTCAAGAGACCCAGTACTTC. The rearrangement links TRBV3-1 (or the pseudogene TRBV3-2) to TRBJ2-5; D gene unclear. Germline values: CDR1 LGHDT, CDR2 YNNKEL (reference sequence). CDR3 length: 12 amino acids. Trimming shortened V by 4 bases and J by 2 bases, and 5 bases separated the two germline ends.